The clone carrying this TCR beta chain was picked up a small number of times. Its antigen is undetermined. Indicated time point: patch test 1, 2 weeks after DPC sensitization. Treatment specified: therapeutic diphenylcyclopropenone sensitization with weekly scalp DPC. MiXCR, run by TCRdb on the RACE reads, gives a single entry per CDR3 protein. This table holds tens of thousands of distinct CDR3 sequences, roughly 10% found once. The data belong to a study of human T cells and chemical hapten exposure. In the study overall: Predominantly women, the patients had alopecia areata, totalis or universalis. Study-wide results and caveats: There was no change with DPC sensitization in TCRs above 1 in 1000 frequency.

The material was whole blood, obtained in connection with sensitization to the hapten diphenylcyclopropenone (DPC). The sequence derives from a woman between 50 and 59 years old with alopecia areata. Some clones in this sample may be carry-over from other donors' samples.

The CDR3 DNA reads TGTGCCAGCTCACCACTAGCGGGAGCTGGGGCCAACGTCCTGACTTTC. Translation gives CASSPLAGAGANVLTF. V usage is TRBV18 and J usage is TRBJ2-6, with 9 bases matching TRBD2. Germline CDR1 and CDR2: KGHSH and LQKENI. This CDR3 is 16 amino acids long. The V and J ends lost 1 base and 2 bases, in that order; junction bases with no gene match: 0.